A selection of T cell receptor beta chains follows, all from one sample in a study of shared clonotypes between healthy human individuals. TCRdb's copy holds only in-frame clones and misses some; the assay was immunoSEQ multiplex PCR. The profile covers about 640,000 clones, with about 78% appearing a single time and approximately 2% taken by the ten largest. The sequencing sample was made of memory CD4+ T cells sorted from blood. These receptors originate from a woman in her 30s in good health. The CDR3 runs from the conserved cysteine through the conserved F or W. D genes are given only for firm matches. The listing skips clone size in some rows; elsewhere it reads once, few, many or a size class.

cdr3_nt cdr3_aa v_call clone_size d_call cdr3_length j_call
TGCGCCAGCAGCTTGGGAGGGCTAGCGGGCGCCTACGAGCAGTACTTC CASSLGGLAGAYEQYF TRBV5-1 NA TRBD2 16 TRBJ2-7
TGCGCCAGCAGCTCCGATCTTAATGAAAAACTGTTTTTT CASSSDLNEKLFF TRBV5-1 NA NA 13 TRBJ1-4
TGTGCCAGCAGCTACCGACAGGGGCGCACCGGGGAGCTGTTTTTT CASSYRQGRTGELFF TRBV5-4 NA TRBD1 15 TRBJ2-2
TGTGCCAGCTCAGAGGGGTACGAGCAGTACTTC CASSEGYEQYF TRBV18 once NA 11 TRBJ2-7
TGTGCCAGCAGCACGGGACGCGTGTCGCCCCAGCATTTT CASSTGRVSPQHF TRBV28 NA NA 13 TRBJ1-5
TGTGCCAGCAGCCCCAACGCACAGGGCAACCATGGCTACACCTTC CASSPNAQGNHGYTF TRBV5-5 NA NA 15 TRBJ1-2
TGCGCCAGCAGTCAATCGAACAGTCAGGTTTCCCGAACTGTTTTT CASSQSNSQVSRTVF TRBV23-1 NA NA 15 TRBJ1-4
TGTGCCAGCAGCTTAGATTTAACAGTAAATGAAAAACTGTTTTTT CASSLDLTVNEKLFF TRBV7-9 many NA 15 TRBJ1-4
TGTGCCAGCAGTCCGAGGGGGCGGGACAGGGGGCTTTTCTATAGCAATCAGCCCCAGCATTTT CASSPRGRDRGLFYSNQPQHF TRBV27 NA TRBD1 21 TRBJ1-5
TGTGCCAGCAGCTTGTCGGGGGATAGCAATCAGCCCCAGCATTTT CASSLSGDSNQPQHF TRBV5-5 NA NA 15 TRBJ1-5
TGTGCCAGCTCACCTTCACGGCCCGTTTCTGGCTACGAGCAGTACTTC CASSPSRPVSGYEQYF TRBV18 NA NA 16 TRBJ2-7
TGTGCCAGCAGCCAACGGGGCCGAGCTAACTATGGCTACACCTTC CASSQRGRANYGYTF TRBV14 NA NA 15 TRBJ1-2